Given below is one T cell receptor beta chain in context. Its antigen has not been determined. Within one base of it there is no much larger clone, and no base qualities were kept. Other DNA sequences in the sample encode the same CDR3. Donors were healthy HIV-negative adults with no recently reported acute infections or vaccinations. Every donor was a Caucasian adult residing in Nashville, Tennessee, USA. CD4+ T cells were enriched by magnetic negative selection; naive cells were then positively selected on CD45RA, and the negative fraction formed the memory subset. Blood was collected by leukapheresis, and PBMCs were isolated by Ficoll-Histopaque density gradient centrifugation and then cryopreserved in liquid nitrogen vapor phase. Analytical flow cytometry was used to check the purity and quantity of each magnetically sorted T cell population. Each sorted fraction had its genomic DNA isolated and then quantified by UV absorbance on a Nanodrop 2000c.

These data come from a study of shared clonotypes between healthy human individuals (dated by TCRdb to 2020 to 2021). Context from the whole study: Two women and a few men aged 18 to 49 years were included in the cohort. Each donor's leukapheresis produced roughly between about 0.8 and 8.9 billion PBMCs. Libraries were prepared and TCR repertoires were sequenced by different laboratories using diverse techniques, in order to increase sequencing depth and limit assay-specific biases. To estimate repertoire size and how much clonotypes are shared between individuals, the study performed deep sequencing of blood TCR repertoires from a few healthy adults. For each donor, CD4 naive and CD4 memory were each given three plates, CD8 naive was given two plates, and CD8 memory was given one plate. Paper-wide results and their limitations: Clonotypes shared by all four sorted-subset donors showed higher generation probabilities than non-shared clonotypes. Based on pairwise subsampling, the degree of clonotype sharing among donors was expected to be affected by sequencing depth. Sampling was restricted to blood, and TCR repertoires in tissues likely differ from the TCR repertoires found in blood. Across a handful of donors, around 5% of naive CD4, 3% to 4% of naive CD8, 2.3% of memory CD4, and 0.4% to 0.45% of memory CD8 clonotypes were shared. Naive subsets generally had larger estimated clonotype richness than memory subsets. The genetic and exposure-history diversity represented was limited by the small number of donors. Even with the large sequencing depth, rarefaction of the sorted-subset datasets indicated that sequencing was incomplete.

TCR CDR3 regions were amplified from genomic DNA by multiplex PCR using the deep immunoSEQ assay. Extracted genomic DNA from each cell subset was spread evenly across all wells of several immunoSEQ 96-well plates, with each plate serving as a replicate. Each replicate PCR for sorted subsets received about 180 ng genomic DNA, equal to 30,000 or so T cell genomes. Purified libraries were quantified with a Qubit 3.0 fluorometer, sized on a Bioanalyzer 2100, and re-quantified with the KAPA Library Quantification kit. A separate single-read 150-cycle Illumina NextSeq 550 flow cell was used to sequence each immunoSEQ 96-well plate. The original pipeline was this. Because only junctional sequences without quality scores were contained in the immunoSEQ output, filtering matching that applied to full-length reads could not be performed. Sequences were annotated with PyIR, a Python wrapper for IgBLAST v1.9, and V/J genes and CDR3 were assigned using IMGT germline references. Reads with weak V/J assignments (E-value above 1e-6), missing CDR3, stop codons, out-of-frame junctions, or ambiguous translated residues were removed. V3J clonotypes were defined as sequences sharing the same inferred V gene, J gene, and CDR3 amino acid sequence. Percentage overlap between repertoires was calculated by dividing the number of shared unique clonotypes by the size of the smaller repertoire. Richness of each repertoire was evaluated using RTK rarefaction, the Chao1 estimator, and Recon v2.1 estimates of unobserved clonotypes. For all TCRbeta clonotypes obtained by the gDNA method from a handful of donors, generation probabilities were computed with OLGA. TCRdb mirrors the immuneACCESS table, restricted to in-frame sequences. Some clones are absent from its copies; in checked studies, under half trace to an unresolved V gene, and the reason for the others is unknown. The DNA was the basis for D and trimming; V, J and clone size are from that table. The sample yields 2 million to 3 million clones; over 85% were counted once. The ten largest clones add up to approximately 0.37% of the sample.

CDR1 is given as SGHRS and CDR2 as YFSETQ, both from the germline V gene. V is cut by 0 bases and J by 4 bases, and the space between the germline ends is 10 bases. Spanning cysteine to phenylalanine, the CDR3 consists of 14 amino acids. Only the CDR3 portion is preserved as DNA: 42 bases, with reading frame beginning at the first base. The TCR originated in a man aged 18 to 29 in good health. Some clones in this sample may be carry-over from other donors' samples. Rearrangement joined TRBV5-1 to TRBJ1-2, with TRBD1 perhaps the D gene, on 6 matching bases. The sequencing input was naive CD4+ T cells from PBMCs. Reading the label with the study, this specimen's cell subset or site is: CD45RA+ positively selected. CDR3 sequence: CASSLAQGSYGYTF. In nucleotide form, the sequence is TGCGCCAGCAGCTTGGCCCAGGGGAGCTATGGCTACACCTTC.